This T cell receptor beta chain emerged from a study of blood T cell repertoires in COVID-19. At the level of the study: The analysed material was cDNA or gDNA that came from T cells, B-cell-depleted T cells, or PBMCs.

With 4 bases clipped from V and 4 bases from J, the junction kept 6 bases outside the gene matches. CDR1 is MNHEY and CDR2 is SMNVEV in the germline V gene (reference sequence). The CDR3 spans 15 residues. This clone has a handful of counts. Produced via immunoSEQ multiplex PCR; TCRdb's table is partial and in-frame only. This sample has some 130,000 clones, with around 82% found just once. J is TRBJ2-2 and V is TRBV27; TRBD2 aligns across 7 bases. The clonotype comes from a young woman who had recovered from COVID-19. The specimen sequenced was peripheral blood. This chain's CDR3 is CASSSSSGVTGELFF. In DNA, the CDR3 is TGTGCCAGCAGTTCATCAAGCGGGGTCACCGGGGAGCTGTTTTTT.